A single sample is the source of the 8 T cell receptor beta chains below, sequenced in a study of blood T cell repertoires in COVID-19. The protocol was immunoSEQ multiplex PCR, while the TCRdb copy is restricted to in-frame clones and leaves out a portion. The repertoire holds approximately 300,000 clones, with roughly 90% as singletons. The sample was PBMCs or T cells enriched from blood (not recorded which). The receptor set was obtained from a woman in her twenties or thirties who had recovered from COVID-19.

A few counts support this clone. The chain joins TRBV7-9 to TRBJ2-5; 8 nucleotides agree with TRBD1. Germline V gene lookup returns CDR1 SEHNR and CDR2 FQNEAQ (reference sequence). V trimming: 5 bases; J trimming: 1 base; junction bases outside the gene matches: 9. The CDR3 sequence is 16 residues long. The CDR3 nucleotides are TGTGCCAGCAGCCCCCGGGACAGGCGCCTCCAAGAGACCCAGTACTTC. Protein: CASSPRDRRLQETQYF.

The genes are TRBV24-1 and TRBJ2-7; TRBD2 matches at 10 bases. V shed 3 bases, J shed 5 bases, and the junction held 3 bases outside the gene matches. Germline lookup yields CDR1 KGHDR and CDR2 SFDVKD. The CDR3 is 14 residues long. This CDR3 is CATSDSGRANEQYF. CDR3 nucleotide sequence: TGTGCCACCAGTGATAGCGGGAGGGCCAACGAGCAGTACTTC.

This clone was seen a handful of times. The CDR3 loop is CASSFSGGFSEQYF. The CDR3 DNA reads TGTGCCAGCAGTTTTTCCGGCGGGTTTAGCGAGCAGTACTTC. The V gene is TRBV27, the J gene TRBJ2-7; D might be TRBD2 (5 bases). The CDR3 is made up of 14 amino acids. CDR1 is MNHEY and CDR2 is SMNVEV in the germline V gene (reference sequence). Trimming pared 3 bases from V and 6 bases from J, leaving 15 bases between.

The rearrangement joins TRBV19 to TRBJ2-5, with 8 bases matching TRBD1. The germline gives CDR1 LNHDA, CDR2 SQIVND (reference sequence). CDR3 length equals 13 residues. V was clipped by 4 bases and J by 8 bases; unmatched bases: 6. The chain's CDR3 is CASSTTGGGTQYF. CDR3 sequence (DNA): TGTGCCAGTAGTACAACAGGGGGAGGTACCCAGTACTTC.

This sequence joins TRBV27 and TRBJ2-5, with 7 bases aligning to TRBD1. CDR1 and CDR2 (germline): MNHEY, SMNVEV (reference sequence). This CDR3 is 15 amino acids long. The V gene end was trimmed by 3 bases and the J gene end by 5 bases; junction bases not matched to a gene: 9. The CDR3 DNA reads TGTGCCAGCAGTTTGCGTGACAGGGCGTGGGAGACCCAGTACTTC. Protein product: CASSLRDRAWETQYF.

The chain's CDR3 is CASSSPLGGNYEQYF. The CDR3 DNA reads TGTGCCAGCAGCTCCCCCTTGGGGGGGAACTACGAGCAGTACTTC. The chain has TRBV7-9 and TRBJ2-7; 7 bases are a match to TRBD2. CDR3 size: 15 residues. Losses at the gene ends were 4 bases for V and 3 bases for J; bases not matched to a gene: 9. Germline V gene lookup returns CDR1 SEHNR and CDR2 FQNEAQ (reference sequence).

The chain joins TRBV29-1 to TRBJ1-5; a weak D match, TRBD1 (5 bases). V shed 6 bases and J shed 6 bases, with 15 bases lying between them. The length of the CDR3 is 13 residues. Looked up from germline, CDR1 is SQVTM and CDR2 is ANQGSEA. The CDR3 region is CSVGLATGQPQHF. Here the CDR3 DNA reads TGCAGCGTGGGACTGGCGACGGGTCAGCCCCAGCATTTT.

V usage is TRBV6-1 and J usage is TRBJ1-5, with D possibly matching TRBD1 (5 bases). V lost 1 base and J lost 4, with 11 bases in between. Germline V CDR1 and CDR2: MNHNS, SASEGT. This CDR3 spans 15 amino acids. CDR3 amino acids: CASSEGAGRNQPQHF. In DNA form, the CDR3 reads TGTGCCAGCAGTGAAGGGGCAGGGCGGAATCAGCCCCAGCATTTT.